This T cell receptor beta chain was recovered during a study of T-cell memory formation after mild COVID-19. V lost 2 bases, J lost 5 bases, and 4 bases stayed unmatched. The CDR3 is 14 amino acids. TCRdb re-called the 5' RACE reads through MiXCR, storing one row per CDR3 protein. There are 300,000 to 350,000 distinct CDR3 sequences in the sample; roughly 13% occur only once, and 20% to 25% lies in the top ten. Sequenced: PBMCs or a T cell subset sorted from them (not recorded which). This receptor was identified in a man aged 18 to 30 who had mild COVID-19 (a few samples of this study predate the infection). Cell type and time point are not known. The genes are TRBV12-3 or TRBV12-4 and TRBJ2-5; TRBD1 agrees at 8 bases. Written as DNA, the CDR3 is TGTGCCAGCAGTTTAACGGACAGGGAGGAGACCCAGTACTTC. Residues: CASSLTDREETQYF.